The source of this TCR beta chain is a study of control samples from healthy donors and cancer patients. In germline, CDR1 is SGHRS, CDR2 YFSETQ. CDR3 length: 13 amino acids. Trimming took off 4 bases at V and 2 bases at J, with 4 bases between the two ends. This clone was counted a single time. Only in-frame clones appear in the TCRdb table, and some are missing; sequencing was by immunoSEQ multiplex PCR. The sample holds some 74,000 clones, less than 95% seen once. Sequences were obtained from blood. V and J are TRBV5-1 and TRBJ1-6, with D unclear. The TCR comes from a woman aged 25 to 45 in good health. In DNA form, the CDR3 reads TGCGCCAGCAGCGAGACCTATAATTCACCCCTCCACTTT. Its protein is CASSETYNSPLHF.